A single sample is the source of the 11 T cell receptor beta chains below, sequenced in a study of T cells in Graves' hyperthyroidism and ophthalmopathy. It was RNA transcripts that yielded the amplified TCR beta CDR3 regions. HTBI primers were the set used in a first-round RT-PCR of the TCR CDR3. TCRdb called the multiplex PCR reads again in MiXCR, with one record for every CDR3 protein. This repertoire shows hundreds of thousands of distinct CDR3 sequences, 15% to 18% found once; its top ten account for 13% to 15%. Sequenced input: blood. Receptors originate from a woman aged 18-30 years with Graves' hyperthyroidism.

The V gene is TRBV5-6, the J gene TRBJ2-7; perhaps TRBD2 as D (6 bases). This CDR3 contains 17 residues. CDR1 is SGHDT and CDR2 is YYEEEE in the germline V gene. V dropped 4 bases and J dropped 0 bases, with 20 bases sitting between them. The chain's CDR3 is CASSDPTGTRISYEQYF. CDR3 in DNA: TGTGCCAGCAGCGATCCGACCGGGACTCGGATCTCCTACGAGCAGTACTTC.

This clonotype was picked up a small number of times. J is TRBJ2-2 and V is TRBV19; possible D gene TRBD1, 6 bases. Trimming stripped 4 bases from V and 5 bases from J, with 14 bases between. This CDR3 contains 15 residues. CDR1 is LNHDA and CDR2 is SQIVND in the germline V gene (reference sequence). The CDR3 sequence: CASSRQQGWTGELFF. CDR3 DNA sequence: TGTGCCAGTAGTAGGCAGCAGGGGTGGACCGGGGAGCTGTTTTTT. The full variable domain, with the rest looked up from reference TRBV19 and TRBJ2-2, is DGGITQSPKYLFRKEGQNVTLSCEQNLNHDAMYWYRQDPGQGLRLIYYSQIVNDFQKGDIAEGYSVSREKKESFPLTVTSAQKNPTAFYLCASSRQQGWTGELFFGEGSRLTVL.

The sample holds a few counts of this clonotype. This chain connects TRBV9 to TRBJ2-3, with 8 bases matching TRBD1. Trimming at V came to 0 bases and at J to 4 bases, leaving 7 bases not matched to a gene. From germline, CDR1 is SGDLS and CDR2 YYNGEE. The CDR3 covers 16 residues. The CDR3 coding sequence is TGTGCCAGCAGCGTAGGCAGGGGGCTAGTGGCAGATACGCAGTATTTT. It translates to CASSVGRGLVADTQYF.

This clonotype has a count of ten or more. The CDR3 region has the DNA TGCAGTGACCGGCCCCTAGCGGGAAAAGAGACCCAGTACTTC. Protein: CSDRPLAGKETQYF. This chain joins TRBV20-1 and TRBJ2-5; 9 bases are shared with TRBD2. Per germline, CDR1 DFQATT and CDR2 SNEGSKA (reference sequence). Trimming took 7 bases from V and 3 from J; bases not matched to a gene: 9. The CDR3 contains 14 residues.

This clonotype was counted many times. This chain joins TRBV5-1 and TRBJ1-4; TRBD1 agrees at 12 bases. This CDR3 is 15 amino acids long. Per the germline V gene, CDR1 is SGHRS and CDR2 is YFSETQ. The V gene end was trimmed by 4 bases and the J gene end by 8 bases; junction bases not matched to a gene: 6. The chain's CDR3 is CASSAGTGGREKLFF. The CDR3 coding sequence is TGCGCCAGCAGCGCCGGGACAGGGGGCAGAGAAAAACTGTTTTTT.

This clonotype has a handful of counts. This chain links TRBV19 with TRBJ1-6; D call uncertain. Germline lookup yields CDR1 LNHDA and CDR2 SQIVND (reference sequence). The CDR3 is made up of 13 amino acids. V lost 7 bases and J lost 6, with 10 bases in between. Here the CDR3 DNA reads TGTGCCAGTAACCCCGGGGTTAATTCACCCCTCCACTTT. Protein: CASNPGVNSPLHF.

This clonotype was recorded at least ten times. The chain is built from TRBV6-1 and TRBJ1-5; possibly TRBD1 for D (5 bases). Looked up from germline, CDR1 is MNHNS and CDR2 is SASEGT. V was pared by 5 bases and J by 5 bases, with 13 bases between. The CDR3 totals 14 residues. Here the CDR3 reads CASSKTGLDQPQHF. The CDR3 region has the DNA TGTGCCAGCAGTAAAACAGGTCTGGATCAGCCCCAGCATTTT.

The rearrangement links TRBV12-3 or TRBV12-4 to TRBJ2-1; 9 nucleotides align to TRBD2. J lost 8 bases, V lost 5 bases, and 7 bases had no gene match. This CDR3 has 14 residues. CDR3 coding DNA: TGTGCCAGCAGTCATAGCGGGGGTCTCGATGAGCAGTTCTTC. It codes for CASSHSGGLDEQFF.

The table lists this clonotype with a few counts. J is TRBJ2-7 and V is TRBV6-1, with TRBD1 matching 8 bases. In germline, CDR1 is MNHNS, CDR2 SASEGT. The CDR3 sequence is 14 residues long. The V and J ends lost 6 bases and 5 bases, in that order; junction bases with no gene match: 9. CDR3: CASSGQGDKDEQYF. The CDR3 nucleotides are TGTGCCAGCAGCGGACAGGGAGACAAGGACGAGCAGTACTTC.

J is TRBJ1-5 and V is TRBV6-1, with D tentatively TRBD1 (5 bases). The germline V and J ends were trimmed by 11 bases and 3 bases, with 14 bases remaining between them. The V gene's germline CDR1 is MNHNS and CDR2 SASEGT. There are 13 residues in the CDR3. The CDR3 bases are TGTGCCGGAGGAGAGGGGTACAATCAGCCCCAGCATTTT. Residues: CAGGEGYNQPQHF.

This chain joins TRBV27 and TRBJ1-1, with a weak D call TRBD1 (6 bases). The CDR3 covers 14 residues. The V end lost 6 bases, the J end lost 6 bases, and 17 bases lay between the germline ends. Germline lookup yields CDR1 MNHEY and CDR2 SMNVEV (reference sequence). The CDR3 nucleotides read TGTGCCAGCAGCCACGGCCTGCCAGGGGCTGAAGCTTTCTTT. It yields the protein CASSHGLPGAEAFF.